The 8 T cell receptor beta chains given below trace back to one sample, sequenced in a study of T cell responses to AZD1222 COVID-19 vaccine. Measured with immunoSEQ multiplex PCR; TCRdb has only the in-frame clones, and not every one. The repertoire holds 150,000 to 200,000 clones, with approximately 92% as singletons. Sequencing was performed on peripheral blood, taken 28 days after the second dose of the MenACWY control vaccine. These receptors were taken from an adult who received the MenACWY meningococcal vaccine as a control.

The CDR3: CASSLEGTSAQIYEQYF. In DNA form, the CDR3 reads TGTGCCAGCAGCTTAGAGGGGACTAGCGCCCAGATCTACGAGCAGTACTTC. J is TRBJ2-7 and V is TRBV7-2, with 10 bases fitting TRBD2. Looked up from germline, CDR1 is SGHTA and CDR2 is FQGNSA. The CDR3 has 17 amino acids. The V and J ends lost 1 base and 3 bases, in that order; junction bases with no gene match: 9.

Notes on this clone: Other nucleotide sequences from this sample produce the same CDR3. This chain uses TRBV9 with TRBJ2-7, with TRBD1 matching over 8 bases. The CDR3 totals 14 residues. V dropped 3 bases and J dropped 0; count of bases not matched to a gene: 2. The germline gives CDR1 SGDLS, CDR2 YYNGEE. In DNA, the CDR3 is TGTGCCAGCAGCGGGACAGGGAACTCCTACGAGCAGTACTTC. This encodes CASSGTGNSYEQYF.

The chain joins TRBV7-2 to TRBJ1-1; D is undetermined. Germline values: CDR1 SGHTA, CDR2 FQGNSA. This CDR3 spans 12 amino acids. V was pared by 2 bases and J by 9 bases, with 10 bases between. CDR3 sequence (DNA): TGTGCCAGCAGCTTAACAAGGGTCCAAGCTTTCTTT. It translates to CASSLTRVQAFF.

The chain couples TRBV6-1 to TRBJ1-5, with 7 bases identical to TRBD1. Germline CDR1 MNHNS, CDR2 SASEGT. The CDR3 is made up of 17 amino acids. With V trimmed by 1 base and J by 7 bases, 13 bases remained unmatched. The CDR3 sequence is CASSEGSGTEGGQPQHF. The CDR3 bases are TGTGCCAGCAGTGAAGGCTCCGGGACAGAAGGCGGGCAGCCCCAGCATTTT.

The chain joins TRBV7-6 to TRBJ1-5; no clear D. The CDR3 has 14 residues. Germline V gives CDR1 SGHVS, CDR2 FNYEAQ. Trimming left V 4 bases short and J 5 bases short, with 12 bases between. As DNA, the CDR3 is TGTGCCAGCAGCTCAGGCTTAGTCGATCAGCCCCAGCATTTT. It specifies CASSSGLVDQPQHF.

CDR3 loop: CASSRNRGGREKLFF. As DNA, the CDR3 is TGTGCCAGCAGCCGTAACAGGGGGGGACGAGAAAAACTGTTTTTT. The chain couples TRBV28 to TRBJ1-4; 8 bases match TRBD1. This CDR3 is built from 15 residues. The ends lost 6 bases at V and 8 bases at J; junction bases unmatched: 11. Germline CDR1 MDHEN, CDR2 SYDVKM.

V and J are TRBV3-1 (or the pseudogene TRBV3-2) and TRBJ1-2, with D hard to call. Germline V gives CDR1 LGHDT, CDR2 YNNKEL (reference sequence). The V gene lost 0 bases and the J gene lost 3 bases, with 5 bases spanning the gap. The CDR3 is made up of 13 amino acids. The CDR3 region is CASSQDRYYGYTF. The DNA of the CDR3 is TGTGCCAGCAGCCAAGACAGATACTATGGCTACACCTTC.

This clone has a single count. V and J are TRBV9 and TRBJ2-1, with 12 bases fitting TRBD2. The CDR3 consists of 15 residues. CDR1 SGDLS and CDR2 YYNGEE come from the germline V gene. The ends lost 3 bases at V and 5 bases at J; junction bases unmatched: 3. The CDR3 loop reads CASSETSGSHNEQFF. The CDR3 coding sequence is TGTGCCAGCAGCGAGACTAGCGGGAGCCACAATGAGCAGTTCTTC.